This T cell receptor (beta chain) was identified during a study of T-cell reconstitution after alpha-beta-depleted transplantation in children. The authors prepared the TCRbeta library with unique molecular identifiers. MiXCR was run by TCRdb on the PCR reads, yielding one entry per CDR3 protein. The sample has some 520,000 distinct CDR3 sequences; around a third are singletons. This TCR came from a human donor who donated a stem cell graft to a child with aplastic anemia. The sequenced sample was PBMCs from the stem cell graft donor, obtained from the stem cell graft.

The chain's CDR3 is CASSSDRGNEKLFF. In nucleotides, the CDR3 is TGTGCCAGCAGCTCGGACAGGGGGAATGAAAAACTGTTTTTT. This chain links TRBV7-9 with TRBJ1-4; TRBD1 aligns across 10 bases. V dropped 4 bases and J dropped 5; count of bases not matched to a gene: 1. This CDR3 is 14 amino acids long. Germline loops: CDR1 SEHNR, CDR2 FQNEAQ (reference sequence). The full variable domain, with the rest looked up from reference TRBV7-9 and TRBJ1-4, is DTGVSQNPRHKITKRGQNVTFRCDPISEHNRLYWYRQTLGQGPEFLTYFQNEAQLEKSRLLSDRFSAERPKGSFSTLEIQRTEQGDSAMYLCASSSDRGNEKLFFGSGTQLSVL.